Listed here are 9 T cell receptor beta chains from one sample, sequenced in a study of T cell repertoires in cytomegalovirus infection. TCRdb itself ran the reads through MiXCR, one entry per CDR3 protein. The sample includes 480,000 or so distinct CDR3 sequences, about 11% of them seen just once. The material sequenced was PBMCs. The receptors were gathered from a human donor in good health (CMV status not recorded). Some clones in this sample may be carry-over from other donors' samples.

This clonotype showed up many times. This chain connects TRBV5-8 to TRBJ2-3; 14 positions agree with TRBD2. The CDR3 has 18 residues. V was pared by 4 bases and J by 3 bases, with 10 bases of the junction left unmatched. Germline CDR1 reads SGHTS; CDR2 reads YDEGEE. CDR3 DNA: TGTGCCAGCAGCCCCGGGACTAGCGGGAGTTTTGGGACAGATACGCAGTATTTT. Residues: CASSPGTSGSFGTDTQYF.

This clonotype was picked up many times. The rearrangement links TRBV9 to TRBJ1-2; no reliable D call. V dropped 4 bases and J dropped 5 bases, with 12 bases sitting between them. Germline V gene data show CDR1 as SGDLS and CDR2 as YYNGEE. The CDR3 contains 13 residues. CDR3 residues: CASSSEPLYGYTF. The CDR3 nucleotides read TGTGCCAGCAGCTCGGAACCGTTATATGGCTACACCTTC.

This clonotype was seen many times. The gene calls are TRBV12-3 or TRBV12-4 and TRBJ2-1, with 8 bases identical to TRBD2. The CDR3 extends over 16 amino acids. The V segment lost 6 bases and the J segment 6 bases; nucleotides outside the gene matches: 13. CDR3 bases: TGTGCCAGCAGCCACGAACGGGGGGGCCTGGGCAATGAGCAGTTCTTC. Translating gives CASSHERGGLGNEQFF.

This clonotype was seen ten or more times. This chain uses TRBV19 with TRBJ2-1; 13 bases line up with TRBD2. This CDR3 spans 19 amino acids. CDR1 and CDR2 (germline): LNHDA, SQIVND (reference sequence). After removal of 6 bases from V and 7 bases from J, the junction contained 18 bases not matched to a gene. The CDR3 DNA is TGTGCCAGTAGGACTTCCGGGACAGCCGGACTAGCGGGAGAGAATGAGCAGTTCTTC. It encodes CASRTSGTAGLAGENEQFF.

This clonotype has at least ten counts. The chain joins TRBV6-5 to TRBJ2-3; D is possibly TRBD2 (6 bases). Germline CDR1 and CDR2: MNHEY and SVGAGI. The CDR3 length is 15 residues. Trimming shortened V by 7 bases and J by 4 bases, and 18 bases separated the two germline ends. Written as DNA, the CDR3 is TGTGCCAGCAAGTGGGGCGGGGCCCCCCCAGATACGCAGTATTTT. It translates to CASKWGGAPPDTQYF.

The table lists this clonotype with a few counts. V usage is TRBV11-2 and J usage is TRBJ2-1; D is uncertain. The CDR3 totals 14 residues. In germline, CDR1 is SGHAT, CDR2 FQNNGV. V dropped 1 base and J dropped 5 bases, with 9 bases sitting between them. CDR3 coding DNA: TGTGCCAGCAGCTTAGCGGGTCAAAACAATGAGCAGTTCTTC. Residues: CASSLAGQNNEQFF.

This clonotype appeared a few times. The V and J genes are TRBV7-9 and TRBJ1-4; D is uncertain. Trimming removed 1 base from V and 8 bases from J, with 14 bases in between. Germline V CDR1 and CDR2: SEHNR, FQNEAQ (reference sequence). The CDR3 has 15 amino acids. CDR3 nucleotides: TGTGCCAGCAGCTTAGTGGGCCAGCTGGGGGAAAAACTGTTTTTT. Protein product: CASSLVGQLGEKLFF.

This clonotype has just a few counts. This rearrangement joins TRBV29-1 to TRBJ2-1, with 9 positions matching TRBD2. The V and J ends lost 5 bases and 2 bases, in that order; junction bases with no gene match: 7. The CDR3 extends over 15 amino acids. Germline V gene data show CDR1 as SQVTM and CDR2 as ANQGSEA. This chain's CDR3 is CSVSRAGGAYNEQFF. The CDR3 DNA reads TGCAGCGTTTCCCGAGCGGGGGGAGCCTACAATGAGCAGTTCTTC.

This clonotype came up many times. CDR3 sequence (DNA): TGTGCCAGCAGCCGTCGGGGGGCGGCCAATGAGCAGTTCTTC. It is translated as CASSRRGAANEQFF. V usage is TRBV11-2 and J usage is TRBJ2-1, with D possibly matching TRBD2 (7 bases). Germline V gives CDR1 SGHAT, CDR2 FQNNGV. Between the trimmed V and J ends, which lost 5 bases and 6 bases, there was a span of 14 bases. This CDR3 is built from 14 residues.